A single sample is the source of the 32 T cell receptor beta chains below, sequenced in a study of CD8 T cells in ankylosing spondylitis. MiXCR, applied by TCRdb to the 5' RACE reads, yields one record per CDR3 protein. The data hold approximately 250,000 distinct CDR3 sequences, with 30% to 35% observed a single time. Sequences were obtained from blood, either unsorted or a sorted T cell fraction (not recorded which). Receptors originate from a male donor with ankylosing spondylitis or in good health (not recorded which).

The chain carries TRBV27 and TRBJ2-7, with D possibly matching TRBD1 (6 bases). The CDR3 runs 16 residues. The V gene lost 6 bases and the J gene lost 3 bases, with 21 bases spanning the gap. Looked up from germline, CDR1 is MNHEY and CDR2 is SMNVEV (reference sequence). CDR3 amino acids: CASSDLMGQGIYEQYF. In nucleotides, the CDR3 is TGTGCCAGCAGCGACCTAATGGGGCAGGGGATCTACGAGCAGTACTTC.

The chain is built from TRBV12-3 or TRBV12-4 and TRBJ2-2; D unclear. V lost 6 bases to trimming and J lost 3 bases, with 8 bases between them. The CDR3 is 13 residues long. CDR3 protein: CASRHSDTGELFF. The CDR3 DNA follows: TGTGCCAGCAGACACAGCGACACCGGGGAGCTGTTTTTT.

This clonotype was seen ten or more times. This chain uses TRBV12-3 or TRBV12-4 with TRBJ2-1; either TRBD1 or TRBD2 may supply D (6 bases each). The V end lost 8 bases, the J end lost 5 bases, and 13 bases lay between the germline ends. This CDR3 spans 13 amino acids. The DNA for the CDR3 is TGTGCCAGCCAGTGGGGGGCGAACAATGAGCAGTTCTTC. It codes for CASQWGANNEQFF.

The rearrangement links TRBV20-1 to TRBJ2-7, with 7 bases that match TRBD1. The CDR3 totals 14 residues. The germline gives CDR1 DFQATT, CDR2 SNEGSKA (reference sequence). V gave up 5 bases and J gave up 0 bases; unmatched junction bases: 7. The CDR3 DNA is TGCAGTGCTTCGACAGGGTATCTCTCCTACGAGCAGTACTTC. Translated: CSASTGYLSYEQYF.

This chain joins TRBV20-1 and TRBJ2-3; 11 bases map to TRBD2. The J segment lost 2 bases and the V segment lost 5 bases, leaving 6 bases of the junction unmatched. CDR1 and CDR2 from the germline V gene are DFQATT and SNEGSKA (reference sequence). The CDR3 consists of 15 residues. In DNA, the CDR3 is TGCAGTGCTCCAGGGACTAGCGGACCCACAGATACGCAGTATTTT. This sequence encodes CSAPGTSGPTDTQYF.

This clonotype was counted between two and nine times. This chain uses TRBV27 with TRBJ2-3, with D possibly being TRBD1 (6 bases). This CDR3 contains 15 residues. V was pared by 6 bases and J by 2 bases, with 15 bases between. Germline V gene data show CDR1 as MNHEY and CDR2 as SMNVEV (reference sequence). CDR3 in amino acids: CASRAGDQYTDTQYF. In DNA, the CDR3 is TGTGCCAGCAGAGCAGGGGACCAATACACAGATACGCAGTATTTT.

This clonotype was observed a few times. The genes are TRBV9 and TRBJ2-2; TRBD1 matches 7 bases. Per germline, CDR1 SGDLS and CDR2 YYNGEE. V lost 4 bases, J lost 3 bases, and 6 bases stayed unmatched. This CDR3 has 15 amino acids. The CDR3 spells CASSTDRADTGELFF. The CDR3 nucleotides read TGTGCCAGCAGCACTGACAGGGCGGACACCGGGGAGCTGTTTTTT.

The sample holds a few counts of this clonotype. The J gene is TRBJ2-5, the V gene TRBV20-1, with D tentatively TRBD1 or TRBD2 (5 bases each). The CDR3 length is 13 residues. The V gene's germline CDR1 is DFQATT and CDR2 SNEGSKA (reference sequence). The CDR3 spells CGLRWDLSETQYF. DNA for the CDR3: TGCGGCCTGAGGTGGGACCTGAGTGAGACCCAGTACTTC.

This clonotype has only a few counts. V and J are TRBV7-2 and TRBJ2-1; D may be TRBD1 (7 bases). CDR3 length: 16 amino acids. The germline V and J ends were trimmed by 0 bases and 8 bases, with 17 bases remaining between them. Germline CDR1 reads SGHTA; CDR2 reads FQGNSA. CDR3 sequence: CASSLAGGRTGHEQFF. The CDR3 DNA follows: TGTGCCAGCAGCTTAGCCGGGGGCAGGACAGGCCATGAGCAGTTCTTC.

The chain carries TRBV20-1 and TRBJ2-3; no clear D gene. This CDR3 contains 13 residues. Trimming pared 1 base from V and 7 bases from J, leaving 12 bases between. Germline V CDR1 and CDR2: DFQATT, SNEGSKA (reference sequence). In DNA form, the CDR3 reads TGCAGTGCTAGAGCCGCTGGCGGAAATACGCAGTATTTT. This translates into CSARAAGGNTQYF.

The chain couples TRBV12-3 or TRBV12-4 to TRBJ1-1; TRBD1 is a possible D gene (5 bases). Trimming took off 7 bases at V and 7 bases at J, with 13 bases between the two ends. The CDR3 is 12 amino acids. CDR3 bases: TGTGCCAGCATCGGACAATTTGGTGAAGCTTTCTTT. It yields the protein CASIGQFGEAFF.

This clonotype was picked up a small number of times. The V call is TRBV20-1, the J call TRBJ2-3; D ambiguous. Germline V gene lookup returns CDR1 DFQATT and CDR2 SNEGSKA (reference sequence). Trimming removed 2 bases at V and 2 bases at J, with 8 bases between. The CDR3 extends over 13 amino acids. The CDR3 spells CSARKEDTDTQYF. The DNA of the CDR3 is TGCAGTGCTAGAAAAGAAGACACAGATACGCAGTATTTT.

The rearrangement uses TRBV15 and TRBJ1-4, with 10 bases identical to TRBD1. The germline V gene encodes CDR1 LNHNV and CDR2 YYDKDF (reference sequence). The CDR3 is 15 residues long. The V and J ends lost 5 bases and 8 bases, in that order; junction bases with no gene match: 8. This CDR3 is CATSPPGQGGEKLFF. CDR3 nucleotides: TGTGCCACCAGCCCCCCAGGACAGGGGGGAGAAAAACTGTTTTTT.

The rearrangement uses TRBV20-1 and TRBJ2-3; TRBD2 is a possible D gene (6 bases). CDR1 and CDR2 (germline): DFQATT, SNEGSKA (reference sequence). V lost 6 bases and J 6 bases, leaving 19 bases between the germline ends. The CDR3 spans 14 residues. CDR3 bases: TGCAGTGCGTGCCTAGCGCGCTACGACGATACGCAGTATTTT. Residues: CSACLARYDDTQYF.

This clonotype was recorded many times. V is TRBV29-1 and J is TRBJ1-1; TRBD1 matches 7 bases. The CDR3 totals 12 residues. The germline V gene encodes CDR1 SQVTM and CDR2 ANQGSEA. Trimming at V came to 6 bases and at J to 1 base, leaving 2 bases not matched to a gene. The CDR3, as DNA: TGCAGCGTGCACAGGGGGAACACTGAAGCTTTCTTT. This encodes CSVHRGNTEAFF.

CDR3 region: CASSALAGYEKLFF. CDR3 nucleotides: TGTGCCAGCAGTGCTCTGGCAGGGTATGAAAAACTGTTTTTT. The rearrangement uses TRBV2 and TRBJ1-4; possibly TRBD1 for D (5 bases). Germline assignment: CDR1 SNHLY and CDR2 FYNNEI. Trimming took 4 bases from V and 6 from J, leaving 12 bases between them. This CDR3 is built from 14 residues.

This rearrangement joins TRBV10-3 to TRBJ2-5; D remains ambiguous. Germline-derived CDR1 and CDR2 are ENHRY and SYGVKD. The CDR3 runs to 14 residues. V dropped 0 bases and J dropped 1 base, with 6 bases sitting between them. The CDR3 nucleotides are TGTGCCATCAGTGAGTCTTCGGTCCAAGAGACCCAGTACTTC. Translated: CAISESSVQETQYF.

This chain links TRBV27 with TRBJ2-7, with D perhaps TRBD1 (6 bases). CDR1 MNHEY and CDR2 SMNVEV come from the germline V gene (reference sequence). The CDR3 sequence is 14 residues long. The V end lost 3 bases, the J end lost 4 bases, and 13 bases lay between the germline ends. The CDR3 nucleotides are TGTGCCAGCAGTTTCAGGGGCGCTGTATACGAGCAGTACTTC. Amino acid sequence: CASSFRGAVYEQYF.

The chain combines TRBV28 with TRBJ2-7; 9 bases fit TRBD2. Germline-derived CDR1 and CDR2 are MDHEN and SYDVKM. Trimming removed 7 bases from V and 6 bases from J; junction bases left unmatched: 16. The CDR3 runs to 16 residues. CDR3 residues: CASTFRAGGFPGEQYF. For the CDR3, the DNA is TGTGCCAGCACCTTCAGAGCGGGGGGCTTCCCCGGCGAGCAGTACTTC.

Here the CDR3 reads CASSLQGNSYNSPLHF. For the CDR3, the DNA is TGCGCCAGCAGCCTACAGGGAAACTCCTATAATTCACCCCTCCACTTT. The gene calls are TRBV5-1 and TRBJ1-6; D may be TRBD1 (6 bases). Germline CDR1 and CDR2: SGHRS and YFSETQ. The CDR3 covers 16 residues. The V gene lost 4 bases and the J gene lost 0 bases, with 11 bases spanning the gap. The variable domain in full, completed from reference TRBV5-1 and TRBJ1-6, reads KAGVTQTPRYLIKTRGQQVTLSCSPISGHRSVSWYQQTPGQGLQFLFEYFSETQRNKGNFPGRFSGRQFSNSRSEMNVSTLELGDSALYLCASSLQGNSYNSPLHFGNGTRLTVT.

The chain recombines TRBV6-5 with TRBJ2-1; D unclear. V gave up 4 bases and J gave up 0 bases, with 10 bases separating them. Germline values: CDR1 MNHEY, CDR2 SVGAGI. The CDR3 runs to 15 residues. The CDR3 here is CASSFLADSYNEQFF. For the CDR3, the DNA is TGTGCCAGCAGTTTCCTTGCAGACTCCTACAATGAGCAGTTCTTC.

There are a few counts of this clonotype. This sequence joins TRBV29-1 and TRBJ1-2, with TRBD1 matching 7 bases. The CDR3 extends over 13 amino acids. The germline V gene encodes CDR1 SQVTM and CDR2 ANQGSEA. V was clipped by 1 base and J by 4 bases; unmatched bases: 3. CDR3 region: CSVEVRGGYGYTF. In DNA form, the CDR3 reads TGCAGCGTTGAAGTCAGGGGGGGCTATGGCTACACCTTC.

The chain uses TRBV30 and TRBJ1-1; TRBD1 agrees at 8 bases. Trimming at V came to 4 bases and at J to 4 bases, leaving 5 bases not matched to a gene. The CDR3 length is 13 residues. Germline loops: CDR1 GTSNPN, CDR2 SVGIG (reference sequence). This CDR3 reads CAWNRQGSTEAFF. CDR3 coding DNA: TGTGCCTGGAACCGACAGGGGAGCACTGAAGCTTTCTTT. The whole variable domain, remainder taken from reference TRBV30 and TRBJ1-1, is SQTIHQWPATLVQPVGSPLSLECTVEGTSNPNLYWYRQAAGRGLQLLFYSVGIGQISSEVPQNLSASRPQDRQFILSSKKLLLSDSGFYLCAWNRQGSTEAFFGQGTRLTVV.

This clonotype has just one count. The chain carries TRBV7-8 and TRBJ1-2; maybe TRBD1 (6 bases). Germline CDR1 is SGHVS and CDR2 is FQNEAQ. V was pared by 5 bases and J by 2 bases, with 12 bases between. The CDR3 is 14 residues long. The CDR3 reads CASSRDTWNYGYTF. The CDR3 DNA sequence: TGTGCCAGCAGCCGGGACACGTGGAACTATGGCTACACCTTC.

CDR3 DNA sequence: TGCAGTGCTAGTGACCAGGGAGGTAACACTGAAGCTTTCTTT. Amino acid sequence: CSASDQGGNTEAFF. The chain carries TRBV20-1 and TRBJ1-1, with D possibly matching TRBD1 (5 bases). Germline lookup yields CDR1 DFQATT and CDR2 SNEGSKA (reference sequence). The CDR3 is 14 amino acids. The V and J ends lost 3 bases and 2 bases respectively, with 13 bases between them.

V is TRBV4-1 and J is TRBJ1-2; tentatively, D is TRBD1 (6 bases). This CDR3 is 17 amino acids long. Germline CDR1 is MGHRA and CDR2 is YSYEKL. V dropped 1 base and J dropped 8 bases, with 23 bases sitting between them. This CDR3 reads CASSQVVWGSGEKGYTF. As DNA, the CDR3 is TGCGCCAGCAGCCAAGTGGTGTGGGGTTCAGGGGAGAAGGGCTACACCTTC.

This clonotype was detected ten times or more. The rearrangement uses TRBV20-1 and TRBJ2-1; weak D call: TRBD2 (6 bases). CDR1 is DFQATT and CDR2 is SNEGSKA in the germline V gene (reference sequence). V lost 6 bases, J lost 12 bases, and 15 bases lay in between. The CDR3 runs to 11 residues. The DNA for the CDR3 is TGCAGTGCCTCGGACCTAGCGCGGCAGTTCTTC. This encodes CSASDLARQFF.

Only a few counts were recorded for this clonotype. The CDR3 region is CSARWLWQLGTEAFF. CDR3 DNA sequence: TGCAGTGCTAGATGGTTGTGGCAATTGGGCACTGAAGCTTTCTTT. The rearrangement joins TRBV20-1 to TRBJ1-1; D is uncertain. Germline V gene sequence: CDR1 DFQATT, CDR2 SNEGSKA (reference sequence). Trimming cost V 2 bases and J 4 bases, with 17 bases left between them. This CDR3 has 15 amino acids.

This chain links TRBV4-2 with TRBJ2-5; 9 bases line up with TRBD2. Trimming removed 4 bases from V and 2 bases from J; junction bases left unmatched: 8. The V gene's germline CDR1 is LGHNA and CDR2 YNFKEQ. The CDR3 covers 16 residues. CDR3 sequence reads: CASSRILSGGQETQYF. The CDR3, as DNA: TGTGCCAGCAGCCGAATCCTAAGCGGGGGGCAAGAGACCCAGTACTTC.

The chain carries TRBV7-2 and TRBJ2-3; D might be TRBD1 or TRBD2, each matching 5 bases. The V end lost 0 bases, the J end lost 4 bases, and 14 bases lay between the germline ends. Germline V lookup: CDR1 SGHTA, CDR2 FQGNSA. The CDR3 consists of 16 residues. The CDR3 DNA reads as TGTGCCAGCAGCTTAGCGGCCGGGACCGCGGCAGATACGCAGTATTTT. It is translated as CASSLAAGTAADTQYF. The full variable domain, with the rest looked up from reference TRBV7-2 and TRBJ2-3, is GAGVSQSPSNKVTEKGKDVELRCDPISGHTALYWYRQSLGQGLEFLIYFQGNSAPDKSGLPSDRFSAERTGGSVSTLTIQRTQQEDSAVYLCASSLAAGTAADTQYFGPGTRLTVL.

The sample holds one count of this clonotype. The gene calls are TRBV12-3 or TRBV12-4 and TRBJ2-7, with 9 bases aligning to TRBD1. CDR3 size: 15 residues. Trimming at V came to 5 bases and at J to 2 bases, leaving 7 bases not matched to a gene. CDR3 sequence reads: CASSARDRAPYEQYF. As DNA, the CDR3 is TGTGCCAGCAGTGCCCGGGACAGGGCTCCCTACGAGCAGTACTTC.

V is TRBV4-1 and J is TRBJ1-1; D call uncertain. Trimming cost V 1 base and J 1 base, with 4 bases left between them. Per germline, CDR1 MGHRA and CDR2 YSYEKL. This CDR3 contains 13 residues. The chain's CDR3 is CASSQGPNTEAFF. The CDR3 nucleotides are TGCGCCAGCAGCCAAGGACCGAACACTGAAGCTTTCTTT.